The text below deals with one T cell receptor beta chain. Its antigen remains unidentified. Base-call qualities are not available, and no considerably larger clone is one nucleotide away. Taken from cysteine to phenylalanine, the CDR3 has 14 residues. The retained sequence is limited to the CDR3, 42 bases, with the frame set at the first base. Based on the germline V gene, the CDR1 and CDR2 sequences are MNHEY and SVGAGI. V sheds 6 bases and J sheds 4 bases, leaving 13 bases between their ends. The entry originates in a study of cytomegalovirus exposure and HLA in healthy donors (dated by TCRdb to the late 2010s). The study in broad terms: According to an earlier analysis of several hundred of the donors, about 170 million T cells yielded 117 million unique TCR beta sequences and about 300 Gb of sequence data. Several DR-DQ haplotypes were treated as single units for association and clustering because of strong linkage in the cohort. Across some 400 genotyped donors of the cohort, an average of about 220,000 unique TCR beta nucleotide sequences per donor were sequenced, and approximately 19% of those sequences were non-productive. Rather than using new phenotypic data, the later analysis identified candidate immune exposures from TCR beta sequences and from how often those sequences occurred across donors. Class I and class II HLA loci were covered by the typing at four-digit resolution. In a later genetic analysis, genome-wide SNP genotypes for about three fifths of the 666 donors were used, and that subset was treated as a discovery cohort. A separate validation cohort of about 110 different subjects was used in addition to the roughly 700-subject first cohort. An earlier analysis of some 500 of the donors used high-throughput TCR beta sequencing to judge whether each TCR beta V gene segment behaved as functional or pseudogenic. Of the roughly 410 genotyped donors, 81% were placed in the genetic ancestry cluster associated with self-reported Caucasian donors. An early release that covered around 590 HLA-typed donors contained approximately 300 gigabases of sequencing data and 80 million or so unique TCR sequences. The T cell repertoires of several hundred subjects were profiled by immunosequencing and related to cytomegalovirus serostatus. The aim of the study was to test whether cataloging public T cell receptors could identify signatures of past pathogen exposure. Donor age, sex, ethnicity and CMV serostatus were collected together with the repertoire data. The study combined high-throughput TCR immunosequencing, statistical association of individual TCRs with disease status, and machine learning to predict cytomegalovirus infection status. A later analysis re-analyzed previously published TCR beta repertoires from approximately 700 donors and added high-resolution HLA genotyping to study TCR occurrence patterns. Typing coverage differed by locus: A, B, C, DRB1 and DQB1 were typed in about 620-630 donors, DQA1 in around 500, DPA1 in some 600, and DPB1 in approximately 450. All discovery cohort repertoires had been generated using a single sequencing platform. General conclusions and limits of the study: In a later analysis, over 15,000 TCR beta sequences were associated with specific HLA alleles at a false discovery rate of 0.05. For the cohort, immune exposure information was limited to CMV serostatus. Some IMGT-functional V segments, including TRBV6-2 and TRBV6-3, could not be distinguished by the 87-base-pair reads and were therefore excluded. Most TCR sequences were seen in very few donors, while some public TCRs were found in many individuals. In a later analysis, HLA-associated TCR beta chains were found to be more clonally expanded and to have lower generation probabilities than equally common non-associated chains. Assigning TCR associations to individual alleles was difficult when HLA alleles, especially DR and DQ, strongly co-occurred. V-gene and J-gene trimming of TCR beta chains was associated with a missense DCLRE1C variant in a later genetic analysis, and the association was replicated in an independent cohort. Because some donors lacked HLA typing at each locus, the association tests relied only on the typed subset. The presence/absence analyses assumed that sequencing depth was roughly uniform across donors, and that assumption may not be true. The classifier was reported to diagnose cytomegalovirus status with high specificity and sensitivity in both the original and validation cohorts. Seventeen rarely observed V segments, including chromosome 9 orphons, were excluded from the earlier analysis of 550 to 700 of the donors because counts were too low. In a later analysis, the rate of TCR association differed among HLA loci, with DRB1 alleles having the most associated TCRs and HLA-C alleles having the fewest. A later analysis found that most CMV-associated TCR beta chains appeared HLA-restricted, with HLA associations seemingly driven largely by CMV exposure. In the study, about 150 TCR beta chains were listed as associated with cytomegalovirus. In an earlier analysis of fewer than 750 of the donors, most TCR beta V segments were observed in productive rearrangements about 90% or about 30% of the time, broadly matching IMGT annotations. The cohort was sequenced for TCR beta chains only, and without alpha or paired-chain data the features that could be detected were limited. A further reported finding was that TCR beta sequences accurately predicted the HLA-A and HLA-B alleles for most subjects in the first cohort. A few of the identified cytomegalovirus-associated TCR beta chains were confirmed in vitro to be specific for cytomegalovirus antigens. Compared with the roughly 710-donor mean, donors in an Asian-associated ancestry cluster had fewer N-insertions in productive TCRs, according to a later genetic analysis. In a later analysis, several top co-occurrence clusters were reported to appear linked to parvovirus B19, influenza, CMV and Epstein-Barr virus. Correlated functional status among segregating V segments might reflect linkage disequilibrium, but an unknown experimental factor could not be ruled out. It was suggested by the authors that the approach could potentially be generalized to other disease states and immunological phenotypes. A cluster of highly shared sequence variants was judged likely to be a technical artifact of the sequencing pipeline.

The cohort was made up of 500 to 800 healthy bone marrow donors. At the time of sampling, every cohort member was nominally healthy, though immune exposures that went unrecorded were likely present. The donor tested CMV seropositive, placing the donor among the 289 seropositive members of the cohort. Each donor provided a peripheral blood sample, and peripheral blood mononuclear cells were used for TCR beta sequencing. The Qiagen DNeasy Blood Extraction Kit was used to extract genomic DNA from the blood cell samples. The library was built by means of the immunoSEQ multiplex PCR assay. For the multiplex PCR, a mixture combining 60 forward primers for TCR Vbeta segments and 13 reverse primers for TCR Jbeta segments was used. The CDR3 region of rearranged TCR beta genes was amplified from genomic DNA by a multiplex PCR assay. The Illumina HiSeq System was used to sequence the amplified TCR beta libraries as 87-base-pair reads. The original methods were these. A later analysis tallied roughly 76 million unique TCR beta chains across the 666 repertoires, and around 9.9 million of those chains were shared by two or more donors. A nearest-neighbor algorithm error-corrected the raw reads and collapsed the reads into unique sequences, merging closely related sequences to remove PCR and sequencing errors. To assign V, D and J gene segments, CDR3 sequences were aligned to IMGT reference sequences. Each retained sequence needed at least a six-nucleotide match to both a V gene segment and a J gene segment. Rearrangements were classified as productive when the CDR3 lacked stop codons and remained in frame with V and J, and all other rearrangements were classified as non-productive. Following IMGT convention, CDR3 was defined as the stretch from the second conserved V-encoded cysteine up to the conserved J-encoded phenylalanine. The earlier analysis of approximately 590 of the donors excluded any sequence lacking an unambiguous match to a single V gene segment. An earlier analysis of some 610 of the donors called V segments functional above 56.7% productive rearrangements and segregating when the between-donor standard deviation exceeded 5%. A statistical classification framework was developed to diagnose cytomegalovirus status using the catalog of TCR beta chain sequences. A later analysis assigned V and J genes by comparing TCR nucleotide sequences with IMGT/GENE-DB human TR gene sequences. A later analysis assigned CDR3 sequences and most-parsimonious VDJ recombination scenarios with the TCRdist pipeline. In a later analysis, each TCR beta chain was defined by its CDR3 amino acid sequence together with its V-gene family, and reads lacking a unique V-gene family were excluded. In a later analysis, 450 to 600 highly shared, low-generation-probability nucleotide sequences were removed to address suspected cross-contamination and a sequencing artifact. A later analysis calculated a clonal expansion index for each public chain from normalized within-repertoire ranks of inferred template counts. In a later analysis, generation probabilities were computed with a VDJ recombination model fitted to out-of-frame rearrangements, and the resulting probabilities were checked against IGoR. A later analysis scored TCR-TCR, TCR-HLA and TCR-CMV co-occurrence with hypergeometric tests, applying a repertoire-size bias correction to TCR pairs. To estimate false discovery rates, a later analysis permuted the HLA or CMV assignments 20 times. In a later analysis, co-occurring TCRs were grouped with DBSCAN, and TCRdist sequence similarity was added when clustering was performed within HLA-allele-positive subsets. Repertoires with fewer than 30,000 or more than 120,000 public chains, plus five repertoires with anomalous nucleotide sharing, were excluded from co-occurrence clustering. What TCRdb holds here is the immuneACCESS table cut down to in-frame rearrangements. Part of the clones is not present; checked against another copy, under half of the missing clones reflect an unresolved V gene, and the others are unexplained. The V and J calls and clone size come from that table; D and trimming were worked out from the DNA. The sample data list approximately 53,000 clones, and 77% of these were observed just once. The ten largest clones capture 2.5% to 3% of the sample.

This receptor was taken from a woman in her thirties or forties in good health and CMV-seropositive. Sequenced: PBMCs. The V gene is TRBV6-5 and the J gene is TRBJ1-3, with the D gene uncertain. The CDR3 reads CASRRSLAGNTIYF. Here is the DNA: TGTGCCAGCAGACGGAGTCTCGCAGGAAACACCATATATTTT.